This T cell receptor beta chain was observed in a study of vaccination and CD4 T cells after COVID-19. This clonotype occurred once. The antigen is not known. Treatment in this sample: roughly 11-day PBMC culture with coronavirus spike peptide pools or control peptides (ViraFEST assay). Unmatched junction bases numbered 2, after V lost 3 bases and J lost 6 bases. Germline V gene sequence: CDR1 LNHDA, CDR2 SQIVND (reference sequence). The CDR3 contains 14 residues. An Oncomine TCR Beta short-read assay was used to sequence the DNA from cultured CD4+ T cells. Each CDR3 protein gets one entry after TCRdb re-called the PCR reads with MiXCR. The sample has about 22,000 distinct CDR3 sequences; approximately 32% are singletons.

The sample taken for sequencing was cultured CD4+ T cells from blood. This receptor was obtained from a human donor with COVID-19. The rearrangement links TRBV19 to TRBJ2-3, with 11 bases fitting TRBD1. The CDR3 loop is CASSIRTGGDTQYF. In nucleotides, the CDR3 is TGTGCCAGTAGTATTCGGACAGGGGGCGATACGCAGTATTTT.